The rows below give T cell receptor beta chains drawn from one sample of a study of T cell responses to AZD1222 COVID-19 vaccine. Some clones are missing from TCRdb's copy, which holds only in-frame ones; the method was immunoSEQ multiplex PCR. The sample has more than 95,000 clones, approximately 88% seen once. The sequencing here drew on peripheral blood, taken on day 0 of AZD1222 vaccination. Every receptor here comes from an adult in good health. The CDR3 runs from the conserved cysteine through the conserved F or W. D genes are given only for firm matches. Clone size, where shown, is once, few, many, or a class for clones that have expanded.

clone_size: .; d_call: TRBD1; j_call: TRBJ2-3; v_call: TRBV6-4; cdr3_nt: TGTGCCAGCAGGCTGACAGGGATGGGCACAGATACGCAGTATTTT; cdr3_aa: CASRLTGMGTDTQYF
clone_size: .; d_call: .; j_call: TRBJ1-2; v_call: TRBV28; cdr3_nt: TGTGCCATAAAGCCGGGAGGGCAGTATGGCTACACCTTC; cdr3_aa: CAIKPGGQYGYTF
clone_size: .; d_call: .; j_call: TRBJ2-7; v_call: TRBV11-2; cdr3_nt: TGTGCCAGCAGCTTTTTCAGGGCCGCCTACGAGCAGTACTTC; cdr3_aa: CASSFFRAAYEQYF
clone_size: .; d_call: .; j_call: TRBJ1-2; v_call: TRBV25-1; cdr3_nt: TGTGCCAGCAGGGCCCTTGCCGTAGATGGCTACACCTTC; cdr3_aa: CASRALAVDGYTF
clone_size: few; d_call: .; j_call: TRBJ1-1; v_call: TRBV7-2; cdr3_nt: TGTGCCAGCAGCTTAAATAGCGTGGGGAACACTGAAGCTTTCTTT; cdr3_aa: CASSLNSVGNTEAFF
clone_size: .; d_call: .; j_call: TRBJ1-1; v_call: TRBV19; cdr3_nt: TGTGCCAGTACCAGCGGTTACACTGAAGCTTTCTTT; cdr3_aa: CASTSGYTEAFF
clone_size: .; d_call: TRBD2; j_call: TRBJ2-1; v_call: TRBV9; cdr3_nt: TGTGCCAGCAGCGTAATGCCTAGCGGGGGCTACAATGAGCAGTTCTTC; cdr3_aa: CASSVMPSGGYNEQFF
clone_size: .; d_call: TRBD1; j_call: TRBJ1-2; v_call: TRBV27; cdr3_nt: TGTGCCAGCAGTACGGGCCCGGGACAGGTCTATGGCTACACCTTC; cdr3_aa: CASSTGPGQVYGYTF
clone_size: .; d_call: TRBD2; j_call: TRBJ2-1; v_call: TRBV7-2; cdr3_nt: TGTGCCAGCAGCTTATACAGCGGGAGGGGGGGTGAGCAGTTCTTC; cdr3_aa: CASSLYSGRGGEQFF
clone_size: .; d_call: .; j_call: TRBJ1-1; v_call: TRBV15; cdr3_nt: TGTGCCACCAGCAGAGGGTCAGTGAACACTGAAGCTTTCTTT; cdr3_aa: CATSRGSVNTEAFF
clone_size: few; d_call: TRBD2; j_call: TRBJ2-1; v_call: TRBV28; cdr3_nt: TGTGCCAGCAGTGGAGGACTAGTGGGCCATGAGCAGTTCTTC; cdr3_aa: CASSGGLVGHEQFF
clone_size: .; d_call: .; j_call: TRBJ1-6; v_call: TRBV6-5; cdr3_nt: TGTGCCAGCAGGAGGGTAGAGAATTCACCCCTCCACTTT; cdr3_aa: CASRRVENSPLHF
clone_size: .; d_call: .; j_call: TRBJ2-3; v_call: TRBV6-5; cdr3_nt: TGTGCCAGCAGTTACTCTACCAGACCTAGCACAGATACGCAGTATTTT; cdr3_aa: CASSYSTRPSTDTQYF
clone_size: few; d_call: TRBD2; j_call: TRBJ2-7; v_call: TRBV28; cdr3_nt: TGTGCCAGCAGTTTACTCCGACTAGCGGACCGCTACGAGCAGTACTTC; cdr3_aa: CASSLLRLADRYEQYF
clone_size: .; d_call: TRBD1; j_call: TRBJ2-7; v_call: TRBV7-2; cdr3_nt: TGTGCCAGCAGTCTTTCGACAGGGTCTTACGAGCAGTACTTC; cdr3_aa: CASSLSTGSYEQYF
clone_size: few; d_call: .; j_call: TRBJ2-2; v_call: TRBV21-1; cdr3_nt: TGTGCCAGCAGCAAACTATCGGACACCGGGGAGCTGTTTTTT; cdr3_aa: CASSKLSDTGELFF
clone_size: .; d_call: .; j_call: TRBJ1-1; v_call: TRBV28; cdr3_nt: TGTGCCAGCAGTTTAGGCAGGGAGTTCGCTGAAGCTTTCTTT; cdr3_aa: CASSLGREFAEAFF
clone_size: once; d_call: .; j_call: TRBJ1-4; v_call: TRBV27; cdr3_nt: TGTGCCAGCAGTCCCTACCAGGGGAGGAAGGAAAAACTGTTTTTT; cdr3_aa: CASSPYQGRKEKLFF
clone_size: .; d_call: .; j_call: TRBJ1-2; v_call: TRBV27; cdr3_nt: TGTGCCAGCAGTTTATCGTATGGGCCAAGGAACTATGGCTACACCTTC; cdr3_aa: CASSLSYGPRNYGYTF
clone_size: .; d_call: .; j_call: TRBJ1-1; v_call: TRBV4-2; cdr3_nt: TGTGCCAGCAGCCAAGCGGCACGTGAGAACACTGAAGCTTTCTTT; cdr3_aa: CASSQAARENTEAFF
clone_size: .; d_call: TRBD1; j_call: TRBJ1-5; v_call: TRBV27; cdr3_nt: TGTGCCAGCAGTTTATGGGGACAGTTTAGCAATCAGCCCCAGCATTTT; cdr3_aa: CASSLWGQFSNQPQHF
clone_size: .; d_call: .; j_call: TRBJ1-1; v_call: TRBV30; cdr3_nt: TGTGCCTGGAGCTACTCGACAGTAACTGAAGCTTTCTTT; cdr3_aa: CAWSYSTVTEAFF
clone_size: .; d_call: .; j_call: TRBJ2-3; v_call: TRBV3-1/TRBV3-2; cdr3_nt: TGTGCCAGCAGCCAAGGGTCCGGACACAGCACAGATACGCAGTATTTT; cdr3_aa: CASSQGSGHSTDTQYF
clone_size: .; d_call: .; j_call: TRBJ1-1; v_call: TRBV15; cdr3_nt: TGTGCCACCAGCAGAGATGGACGGGGTGAAGCTTTCTTT; cdr3_aa: CATSRDGRGEAFF
clone_size: .; d_call: .; j_call: TRBJ1-1; v_call: TRBV29-1; cdr3_nt: TGCAGCTCCACTAAGGGGGGGAACACTGAAGCTTTCTTT; cdr3_aa: CSSTKGGNTEAFF
clone_size: .; d_call: .; j_call: TRBJ2-2; v_call: TRBV5-1; cdr3_nt: TGCGCCAGTGGACTCACAGGGTCCTCGGGTCCCGCGAACACCGGGGAGCTGTTTTTT; cdr3_aa: CASGLTGSSGPANTGELFF
clone_size: .; d_call: .; j_call: TRBJ2-7; v_call: TRBV29-1; cdr3_nt: TGCAGCGTTGAAGATCCTGACGAGCAGTACTTC; cdr3_aa: CSVEDPDEQYF
clone_size: .; d_call: TRBD1; j_call: TRBJ1-2; v_call: TRBV6-5; cdr3_nt: TGTGCCAGCAGTTACTATGGGACAGGGAAAATTGGCTACACCTTC; cdr3_aa: CASSYYGTGKIGYTF
clone_size: .; d_call: .; j_call: TRBJ1-2; v_call: TRBV30; cdr3_nt: TGTGCCTGGAGTGTTGTGATGGGGCGTGGCTACACCTTC; cdr3_aa: CAWSVVMGRGYTF
clone_size: .; d_call: .; j_call: TRBJ1-2; v_call: TRBV9; cdr3_nt: TGTGCCAGCAGCGTAGTAGTAGTGGGAGGCGATCGCTACACCTTC; cdr3_aa: CASSVVVVGGDRYTF
clone_size: .; d_call: .; j_call: TRBJ1-3; v_call: TRBV28; cdr3_nt: TGTGCCAGCAGATACCAGGGTTTAGGTGGAAACACCATATATTTT; cdr3_aa: CASRYQGLGGNTIYF
clone_size: .; d_call: .; j_call: TRBJ1-1; v_call: TRBV7-3; cdr3_nt: TGTGCCAGCAGCTTTTCGGGGGCCACTGAAGCTTTCTTT; cdr3_aa: CASSFSGATEAFF
clone_size: .; d_call: .; j_call: TRBJ2-7; v_call: TRBV5-5; cdr3_nt: TGTGCCAGCAGCTCCCGGGACGGGGTAGCCGAGCAGTACTTC; cdr3_aa: CASSSRDGVAEQYF
clone_size: once; d_call: TRBD1; j_call: TRBJ2-1; v_call: TRBV27; cdr3_nt: TGTGCCAGCAGTTTATCTCGACAGGGGTTGGAGCAGTTCTTC; cdr3_aa: CASSLSRQGLEQFF
clone_size: once; d_call: .; j_call: TRBJ1-1; v_call: TRBV7-9; cdr3_nt: TGTGCCAGCAGCCGCCAAGAAGGGGGGCACACTGAAGCTTTCTTT; cdr3_aa: CASSRQEGGHTEAFF
clone_size: .; d_call: .; j_call: TRBJ2-5; v_call: TRBV7-2; cdr3_nt: TGTGCCAGCAGCGGAAGGACAGCAACTCAAGAGACCCAGTACTTC; cdr3_aa: CASSGRTATQETQYF
clone_size: .; d_call: TRBD1; j_call: TRBJ2-7; v_call: TRBV5-1; cdr3_nt: TGCGCCAGCAGTCTAGCAGGCTGGGACAGGGCGGGGTCCTACGAGCAGTACTTC; cdr3_aa: CASSLAGWDRAGSYEQYF
clone_size: .; d_call: TRBD1; j_call: TRBJ1-5; v_call: TRBV6-5; cdr3_nt: TGTGCCAGCATGTATTGGACAGGGGATCAGCCCCAGCATTTT; cdr3_aa: CASMYWTGDQPQHF
clone_size: .; d_call: TRBD1; j_call: TRBJ1-1; v_call: TRBV28; cdr3_nt: TGTGCCAGCACCTCATTACAGGGGGGTGAAGCTTTCTTT; cdr3_aa: CASTSLQGGEAFF
clone_size: .; d_call: .; j_call: TRBJ2-2; v_call: TRBV4-2; cdr3_nt: TGTGCCAGCAGTCCCGGACTCACGTCGGGGACCGGGGAGCTGTTTTTT; cdr3_aa: CASSPGLTSGTGELFF
clone_size: once; d_call: .; j_call: TRBJ2-3; v_call: TRBV5-1; cdr3_nt: TGCGCCAGCAGCGTTGGAGGGAGAGATACGCAGTATTTT; cdr3_aa: CASSVGGRDTQYF
clone_size: few; d_call: TRBD2; j_call: TRBJ2-7; v_call: TRBV28; cdr3_nt: TGTGCCAGCACCATAGCGGGAGTCTACGAGCAGTACTTC; cdr3_aa: CASTIAGVYEQYF